These 7 T cell receptor beta chains were all obtained from the same sample, sequenced in a study of T cell responses to AZD1222 COVID-19 vaccine. Clones were sequenced by immunoSEQ multiplex PCR, and TCRdb holds only the in-frame ones, with some missing. The sample records approximately 90,000 clones, approximately 91% being singletons. The sequencing here drew on peripheral blood, taken on day 0 of AZD1222 vaccination. Receptor source: an adult in good health.

The gene calls are TRBV10-3 and TRBJ2-2, with D unclear. From germline, CDR1 is ENHRY and CDR2 SYGVKD. The length of the CDR3 is 13 residues. The germline V and J ends were trimmed by 2 bases and 7 bases, with 8 bases remaining between them. The CDR3 nucleotides read TGTGCCATCAGTGAGGCGGTTAACGGGGAGCTGTTTTTT. Encoded protein: CAISEAVNGELFF.

V usage is TRBV12-3 or TRBV12-4 and J usage is TRBJ1-6; 8 nucleotides line up with TRBD1. The CDR3 has 13 residues. The V and J ends lost 9 bases and 9 bases, in that order; junction bases with no gene match: 7. CDR3 sequence reads: CASSLTGGSPLHF. In DNA form, the CDR3 reads TGTGCCAGTTCCCTCACAGGGGGTTCACCCCTCCACTTT.

The chain combines TRBV6-5 with TRBJ2-5, with D unclear. Trimming took off 0 bases at V and 5 bases at J, with 10 bases between the two ends. Germline CDR1 MNHEY, CDR2 SVGAGI. The CDR3 is 14 amino acids. CDR3 in amino acids: CASSYSGMGETQYF. CDR3 sequence (DNA): TGTGCCAGCAGTTACTCGGGGATGGGGGAGACCCAGTACTTC.

This CDR3 reads CASSLGQGGGNTIYF. The DNA for the CDR3 is TGTGCCAGCAGCTTAGGCCAGGGTGGTGGAAACACCATATATTTT. The V call is TRBV13, the J call TRBJ1-3; a possible D gene is TRBD1 (5 bases). This CDR3 is built from 15 residues. Germline loops: CDR1 PRHDT, CDR2 FYEKMQ (reference sequence). The V and J ends lost 0 bases and 3 bases respectively, with 9 bases between them.

V gene TRBV29-1 combines with J gene TRBJ1-2, with D possibly matching TRBD1 (5 bases). Per the germline V gene, CDR1 is SQVTM and CDR2 is ANQGSEA. Trimming took 2 bases from V and 5 from J, leaving 15 bases between them. CDR3 size: 14 residues. CDR3 sequence reads: CSVETKGRGYGYTF. CDR3 nucleotides: TGCAGCGTTGAAACGAAGGGCCGGGGGTATGGCTACACCTTC.

This clone occurred once. V and J are TRBV28 and TRBJ1-6, with TRBD1 matching over 8 bases. There are 15 residues in the CDR3. CDR1 is MDHEN, CDR2 SYDVKM, per germline. The ends lost 3 bases at V and 7 bases at J; junction bases unmatched: 5. The CDR3, as DNA: TGTGCCAGCAGTTTTTTGACAGGGGAAAATTCACCCCTCCACTTT. This sequence encodes CASSFLTGENSPLHF.

The chain uses TRBV27 and TRBJ2-1; D is possibly TRBD1 (5 bases). Trimming cost V 6 bases and J 11 bases, with 20 bases left between them. Germline V gene sequence: CDR1 MNHEY, CDR2 SMNVEV (reference sequence). The CDR3 has 14 amino acids. The CDR3 sequence: CASSPVDSFLQQFF. The CDR3 DNA follows: TGTGCCAGCAGCCCCGTTGACAGCTTTCTCCAGCAGTTCTTC.